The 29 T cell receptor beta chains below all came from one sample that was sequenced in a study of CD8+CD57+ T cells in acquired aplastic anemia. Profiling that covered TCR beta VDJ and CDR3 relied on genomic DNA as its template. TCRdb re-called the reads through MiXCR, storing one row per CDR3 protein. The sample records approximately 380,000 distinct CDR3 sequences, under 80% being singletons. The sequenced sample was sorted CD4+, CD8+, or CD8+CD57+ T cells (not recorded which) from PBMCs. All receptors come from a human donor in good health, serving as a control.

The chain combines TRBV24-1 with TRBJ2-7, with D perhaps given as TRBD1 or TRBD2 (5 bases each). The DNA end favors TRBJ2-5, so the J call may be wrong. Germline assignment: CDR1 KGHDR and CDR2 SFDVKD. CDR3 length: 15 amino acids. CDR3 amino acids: CASNFHGALKETQYF. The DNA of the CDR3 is TGTGCCAGCAACTTCCACGGGGCACTAAAAGAGACCCAGTACTTC.

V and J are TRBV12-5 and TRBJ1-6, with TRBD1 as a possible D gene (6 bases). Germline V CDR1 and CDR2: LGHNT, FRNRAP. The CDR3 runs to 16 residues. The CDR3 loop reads CASRGEDRSRNSPLHF. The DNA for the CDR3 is TGTGCCAGCAGGGGAGAAGACAGAAGCCGTAATTCACCCCTCCACTTT.

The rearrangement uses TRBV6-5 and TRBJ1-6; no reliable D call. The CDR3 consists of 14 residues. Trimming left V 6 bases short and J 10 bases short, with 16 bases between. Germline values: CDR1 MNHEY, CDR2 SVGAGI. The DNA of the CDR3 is TGTGCCAGCAGGCGGACCCCCGTGGGCTCACCCCTCCACTTT. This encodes CASRRTPVGSPLHF.

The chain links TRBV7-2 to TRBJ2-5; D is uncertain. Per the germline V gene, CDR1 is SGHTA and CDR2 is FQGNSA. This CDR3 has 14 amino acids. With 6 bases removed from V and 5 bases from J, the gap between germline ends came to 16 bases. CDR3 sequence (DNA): TGTGCCAGCAGTCGAACCGAGGTTAGGGAGACCCAGTACTTC. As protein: CASSRTEVRETQYF.

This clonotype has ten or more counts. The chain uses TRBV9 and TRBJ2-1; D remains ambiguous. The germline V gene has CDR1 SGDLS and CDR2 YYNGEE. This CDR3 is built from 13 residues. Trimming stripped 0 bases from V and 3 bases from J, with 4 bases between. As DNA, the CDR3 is TGTGCCAGCAGCGTAGACAGCTACAATGAGCAGTTCTTC. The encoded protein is CASSVDSYNEQFF.

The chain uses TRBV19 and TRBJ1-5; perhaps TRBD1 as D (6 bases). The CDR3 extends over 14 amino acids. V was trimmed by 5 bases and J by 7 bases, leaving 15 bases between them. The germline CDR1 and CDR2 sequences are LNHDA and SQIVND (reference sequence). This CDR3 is CASSARTVQQPQHF. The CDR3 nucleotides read TGTGCCAGTAGTGCCCGGACAGTGCAACAGCCCCAGCATTTT. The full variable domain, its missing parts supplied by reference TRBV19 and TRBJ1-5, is DGGITQSPKYLFRKEGQNVTLSCEQNLNHDAMYWYRQDPGQGLRLIYYSQIVNDFQKGDIAEGYSVSREKKESFPLTVTSAQKNPTAFYLCASSARTVQQPQHFGDGTRLSIL.

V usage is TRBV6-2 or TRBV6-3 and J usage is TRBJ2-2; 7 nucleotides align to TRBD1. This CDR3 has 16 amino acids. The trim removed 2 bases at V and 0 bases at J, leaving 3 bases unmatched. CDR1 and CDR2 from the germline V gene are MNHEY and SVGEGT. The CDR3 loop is CASSYPDRANTGELFF. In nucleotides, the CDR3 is TGTGCCAGCAGTTACCCTGACAGGGCGAACACCGGGGAGCTGTTTTTT.

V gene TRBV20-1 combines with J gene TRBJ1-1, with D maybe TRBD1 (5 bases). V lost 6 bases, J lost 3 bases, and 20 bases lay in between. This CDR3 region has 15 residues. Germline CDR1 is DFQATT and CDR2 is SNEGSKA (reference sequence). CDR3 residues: CSADGKAGRDTEAFF. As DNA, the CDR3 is TGCAGTGCCGATGGAAAAGCAGGGAGGGACACTGAAGCTTTCTTT.

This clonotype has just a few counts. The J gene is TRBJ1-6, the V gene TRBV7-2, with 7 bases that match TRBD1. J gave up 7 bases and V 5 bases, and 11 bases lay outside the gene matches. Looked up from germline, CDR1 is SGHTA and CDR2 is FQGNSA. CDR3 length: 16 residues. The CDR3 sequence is CASSDSGTVINSPLHF. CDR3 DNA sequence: TGTGCCAGCAGCGACTCCGGGACAGTGATAAATTCACCCCTCCACTTT.

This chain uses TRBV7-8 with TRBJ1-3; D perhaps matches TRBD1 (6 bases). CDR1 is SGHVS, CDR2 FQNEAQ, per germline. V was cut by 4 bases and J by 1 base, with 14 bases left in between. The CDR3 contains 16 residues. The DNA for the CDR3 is TGTGCCAGCAGCTCGGGGGGCGCGGGGTCTGGAAACACCATATATTTT. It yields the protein CASSSGGAGSGNTIYF.

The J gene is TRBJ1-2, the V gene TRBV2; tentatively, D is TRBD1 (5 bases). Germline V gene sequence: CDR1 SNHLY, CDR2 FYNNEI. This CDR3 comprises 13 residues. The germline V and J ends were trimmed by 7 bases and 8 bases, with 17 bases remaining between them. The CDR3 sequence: CASKQDTVSGYTF. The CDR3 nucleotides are TGTGCCAGCAAGCAGGACACCGTCTCGGGCTACACCTTC. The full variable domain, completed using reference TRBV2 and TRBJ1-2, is EPEVTQTPSHQVTQMGQEVILRCVPISNHLYFYWYRQILGQKVEFLVSFYNNEISEKSEIFDDQFSVERPDGSNFTLKIRSTKLEDSAMYFCASKQDTVSGYTFGSGTRLTVV.

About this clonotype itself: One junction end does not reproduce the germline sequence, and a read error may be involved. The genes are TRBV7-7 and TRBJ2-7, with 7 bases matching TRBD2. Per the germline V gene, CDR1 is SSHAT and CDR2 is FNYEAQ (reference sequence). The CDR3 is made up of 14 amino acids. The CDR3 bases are TGTGCTAGCAGCTTAACGGGAGGCTATGAGCAGTTCTTCTTC. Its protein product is CASSLTGGYEQFFF.

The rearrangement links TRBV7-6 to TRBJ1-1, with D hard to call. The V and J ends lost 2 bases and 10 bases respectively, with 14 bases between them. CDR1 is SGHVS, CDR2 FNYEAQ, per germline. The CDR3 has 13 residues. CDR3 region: CASSLSRFSPAFF. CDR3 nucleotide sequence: TGTGCCAGCAGCTTATCGCGATTCAGCCCAGCTTTCTTT. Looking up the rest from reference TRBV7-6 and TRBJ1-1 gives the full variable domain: GAGVSQSPRYKVTKRGQDVALRCDPISGHVSLYWYRQALGQGPEFLTYFNYEAQQDKSGLPNDRFSAERPEGSISTLTIQRTEQRDSAMYRCASSLSRFSPAFFGQGTRLTVV.

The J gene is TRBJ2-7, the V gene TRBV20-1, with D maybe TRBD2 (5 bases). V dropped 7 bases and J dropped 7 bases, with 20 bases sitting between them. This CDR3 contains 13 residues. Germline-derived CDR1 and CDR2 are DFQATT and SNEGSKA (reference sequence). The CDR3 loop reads CSVSRGILGEQYF. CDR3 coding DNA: TGCAGTGTTAGTCGGGGAATCCTCGGTGAGCAGTACTTC.

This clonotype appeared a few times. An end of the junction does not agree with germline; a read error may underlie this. CDR3 DNA sequence: TGTGCCAGCAGTTACAGCCGCGGGCGAGGGGATGAGCAGTTCTTC. Amino acids: CASSYSRGRGDEQFF. The rearrangement joins TRBV24-1 to TRBJ2-1; TRBD1 or TRBD2 may be the D gene (5 bases each). The germline V gene encodes CDR1 KGHDR and CDR2 SFDVKD. This CDR3 comprises 15 residues.

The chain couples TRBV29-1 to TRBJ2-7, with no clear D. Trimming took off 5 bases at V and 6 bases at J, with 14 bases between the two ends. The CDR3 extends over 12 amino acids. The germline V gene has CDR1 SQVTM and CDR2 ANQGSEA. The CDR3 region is CSVHEHDTEQYF. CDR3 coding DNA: TGCAGCGTTCATGAACACGATACCGAGCAGTACTTC.

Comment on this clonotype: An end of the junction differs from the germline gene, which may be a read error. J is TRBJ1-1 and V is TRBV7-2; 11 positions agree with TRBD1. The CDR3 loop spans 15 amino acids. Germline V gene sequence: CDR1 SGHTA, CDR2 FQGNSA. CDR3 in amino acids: CASSPQARTGGYELF. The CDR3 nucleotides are TGTGCCAGCAGCCCGCAGGCCAGGACAGGGGGCTACGAGCTCTTT.

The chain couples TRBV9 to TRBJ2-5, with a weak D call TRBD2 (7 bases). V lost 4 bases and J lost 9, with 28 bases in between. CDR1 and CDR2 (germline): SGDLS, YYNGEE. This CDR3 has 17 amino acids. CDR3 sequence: CASSLGGAPRHDRAQYF. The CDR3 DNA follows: TGTGCCAGCAGCTTAGGGGGGGCGCCCCGGCACGACCGGGCCCAGTACTTC.

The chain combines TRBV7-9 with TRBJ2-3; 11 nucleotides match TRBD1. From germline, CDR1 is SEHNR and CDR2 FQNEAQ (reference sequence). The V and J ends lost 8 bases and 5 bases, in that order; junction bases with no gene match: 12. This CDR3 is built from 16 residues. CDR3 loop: CASPRPDRGPGDTQYF. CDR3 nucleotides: TGTGCCAGCCCCAGACCGGACAGGGGGCCTGGAGATACGCAGTATTTT.

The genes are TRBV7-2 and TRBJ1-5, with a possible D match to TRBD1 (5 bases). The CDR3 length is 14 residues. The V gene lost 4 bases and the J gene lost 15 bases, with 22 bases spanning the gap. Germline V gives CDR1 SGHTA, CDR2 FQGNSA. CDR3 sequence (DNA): TGTGCCAGCAGCTCCCGGGGAGGGGATCAGCCGCTGCATTTT. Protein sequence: CASSSRGGDQPLHF.

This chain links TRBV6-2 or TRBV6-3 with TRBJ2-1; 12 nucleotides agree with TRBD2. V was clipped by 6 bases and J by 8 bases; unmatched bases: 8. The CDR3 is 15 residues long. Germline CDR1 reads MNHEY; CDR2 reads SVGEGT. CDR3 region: CASRASGGAVYEQFF. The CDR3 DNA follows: TGTGCCAGCAGGGCTAGCGGGGGGGCCGTCTATGAGCAGTTCTTC.

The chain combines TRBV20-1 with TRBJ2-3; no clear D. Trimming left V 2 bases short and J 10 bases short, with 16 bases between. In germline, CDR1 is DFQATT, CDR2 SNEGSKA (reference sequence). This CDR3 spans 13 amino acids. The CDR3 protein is CSARQVPSYAQYF. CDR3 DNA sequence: TGCAGTGCTAGACAGGTCCCGTCCTACGCGCAGTATTTT.

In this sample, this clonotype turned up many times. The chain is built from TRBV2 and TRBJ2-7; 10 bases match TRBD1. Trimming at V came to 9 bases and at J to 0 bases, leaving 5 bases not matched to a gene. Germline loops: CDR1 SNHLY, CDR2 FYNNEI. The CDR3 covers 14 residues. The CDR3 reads CASPGQGFSYEQYF. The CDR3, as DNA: TGTGCCAGTCCGGGACAGGGGTTCTCCTACGAGCAGTACTTC. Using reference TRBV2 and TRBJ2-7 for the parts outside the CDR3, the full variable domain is EPEVTQTPSHQVTQMGQEVILRCVPISNHLYFYWYRQILGQKVEFLVSFYNNEISEKSEIFDDQFSVERPDGSNFTLKIRSTKLEDSAMYFCASPGQGFSYEQYFGPGTRLTVT.

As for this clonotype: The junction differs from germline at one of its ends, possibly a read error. The chain's CDR3 is CATSDFDGTDPQFF. The CDR3 DNA sequence: TGTGCCACCAGTGATTTTGACGGGACTGATCCGCAGTTTTTT. This chain joins TRBV24-1 and TRBJ2-3; TRBD2 is a possible D gene (6 bases). Germline CDR1 reads KGHDR; CDR2 reads SFDVKD. There are 14 residues in the CDR3.

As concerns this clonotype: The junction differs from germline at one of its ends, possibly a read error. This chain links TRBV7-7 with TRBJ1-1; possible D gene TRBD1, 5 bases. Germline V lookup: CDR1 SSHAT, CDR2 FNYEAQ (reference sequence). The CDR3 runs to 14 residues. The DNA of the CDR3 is TGTGCCAGCAGTCGCAGAGGGGCGAACACTGAATCTTTCTTT. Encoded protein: CASSRRGANTESFF.

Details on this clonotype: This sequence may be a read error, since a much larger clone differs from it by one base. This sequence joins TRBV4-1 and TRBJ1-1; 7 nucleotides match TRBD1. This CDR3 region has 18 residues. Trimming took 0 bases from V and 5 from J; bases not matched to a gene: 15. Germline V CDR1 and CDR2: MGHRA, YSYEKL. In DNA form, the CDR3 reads TGCGCCAGCAGCCAAGATAGGGTGGGCACAGGGGAAGGAACTGAAGCTTTCTTT. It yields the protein CASSQDRVGTGEGTEAFF.

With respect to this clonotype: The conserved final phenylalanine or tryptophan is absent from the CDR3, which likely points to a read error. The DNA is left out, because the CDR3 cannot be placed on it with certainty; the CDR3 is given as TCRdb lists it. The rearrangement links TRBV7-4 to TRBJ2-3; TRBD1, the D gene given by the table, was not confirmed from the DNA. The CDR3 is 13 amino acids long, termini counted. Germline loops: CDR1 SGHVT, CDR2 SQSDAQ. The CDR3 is CASSLAGAETNDL.

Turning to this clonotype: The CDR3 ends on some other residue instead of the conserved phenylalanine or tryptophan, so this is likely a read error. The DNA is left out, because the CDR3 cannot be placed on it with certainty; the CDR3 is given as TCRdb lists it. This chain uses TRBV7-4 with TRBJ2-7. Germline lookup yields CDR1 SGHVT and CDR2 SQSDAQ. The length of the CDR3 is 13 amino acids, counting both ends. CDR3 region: CASSPREKKDTQY.

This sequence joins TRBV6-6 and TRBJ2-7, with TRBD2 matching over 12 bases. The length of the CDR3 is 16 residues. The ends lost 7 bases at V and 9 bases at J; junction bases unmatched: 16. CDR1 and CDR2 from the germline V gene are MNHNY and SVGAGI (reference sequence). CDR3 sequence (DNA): TGTGCCAGCAACGAAGCGGGACTAGCGGGTCCGGGCGCGCAGTACTTC. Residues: CASNEAGLAGPGAQYF.